What follows describes a single TCR beta chain. Its specificity is unknown. This entry comes from a study of a mutant IDH1 vaccine in newly diagnosed glioma. On the study more broadly: Those enrolled had earlier been treated with radiotherapy, temozolomide, or both, mostly both. Whole-study findings and limits: It was about 93% of patients that developed vaccine-induced immune responses.

V lost 5 bases and J 0 bases, leaving 13 bases between the germline ends. CDR3 length equals 15 residues. CDR1 MNHEY and CDR2 SVGAGI come from the germline V gene. The time point here: baseline, week 1 (first vaccination visit). Documented treatment: pre-vaccination baseline after standard-of-care therapy. Generated by immunoSEQ multiplex PCR, the TCRdb table keeps only in-frame clones and is missing some. The sample records about 92,000 clones, just under 80% being singletons. The input for sequencing was PBMCs, taken from a glioma patient treated with radiotherapy, temozolomide or both. V gene TRBV6-5 combines with J gene TRBJ1-1; D is possibly TRBD1 (6 bases). This receptor was obtained from a middle-aged man with glioma. CDR3 sequence reads: CASSVTGTLNTEAFF. In DNA form, the CDR3 reads TGTGCCAGCAGTGTTACAGGGACATTGAACACTGAAGCTTTCTTT.